A selection of T cell receptor beta chains follows, all from one sample in a study of blood T cell repertoires in COVID-19. This table comes from immunoSEQ multiplex PCR, and its TCRdb copy is limited to in-frame clones, with some not included. Among more than 150,000 clones listed, 84% were seen once. Sequences were obtained from peripheral blood. These receptors all come from a human donor in a cohort sampled during active COVID-19. CDR3s include the opening cysteine and the closing phenylalanine or tryptophan. A D gene is named only where the DNA matches it firmly. Clone size is not always given. Where it is, it says once, few, many or a class for expanded clones.

J gene: TRBJ2-3
clone size: -
D gene: TRBD1
V gene: TRBV7-9
CDR3 length: 15
CDR3 protein: CASSSRDRGTDTQYF
CDR3 DNA: TGTGCCAGCAGCTCGAGGGACAGGGGCACAGATACGCAGTATTTT

J gene: TRBJ1-3
clone size: -
D gene: -
V gene: TRBV6-5
CDR3 length: 13
CDR3 protein: CASSYDQGNTIYF
CDR3 DNA: TGTGCCAGCAGTTACGATCAGGGAAACACCATATATTTT

J gene: TRBJ1-1
clone size: few
D gene: -
V gene: TRBV9
CDR3 length: 14
CDR3 protein: CASSVAGKGTEAFF
CDR3 DNA: TGTGCCAGCAGCGTAGCCGGGAAGGGCACTGAAGCTTTCTTT

J gene: TRBJ1-1
clone size: -
D gene: -
V gene: TRBV4-1
CDR3 length: 15
CDR3 protein: CASSQDQGMNTEAFF
CDR3 DNA: TGCGCCAGCAGCCAAGATCAGGGGATGAACACTGAAGCTTTCTTT

J gene: TRBJ2-3
clone size: -
D gene: -
V gene: TRBV6-4
CDR3 length: 14
CDR3 protein: CASSEGHFTDTQYF
CDR3 DNA: TGTGCCAGCAGTGAGGGACACTTCACAGATACGCAGTATTTT

J gene: TRBJ1-2
clone size: -
D gene: -
V gene: TRBV20-1
CDR3 length: 11
CDR3 protein: CSATDSYGYTF
CDR3 DNA: TGCAGTGCTACAGACAGTTATGGCTACACCTTC

J gene: TRBJ2-3
clone size: -
D gene: TRBD2
V gene: TRBV7-6
CDR3 length: 17
CDR3 protein: CASSLDGSGGSTDTQYF
CDR3 DNA: TGTGCCAGCAGCTTAGATGGTAGCGGGGGGTCGACAGATACGCAGTATTTT

J gene: TRBJ2-2
clone size: -
D gene: TRBD2
V gene: TRBV7-9
CDR3 length: 16
CDR3 protein: CASSPPGLAGFGELFF
CDR3 DNA: TGTGCCAGCAGCCCTCCGGGACTAGCGGGATTCGGGGAGCTGTTTTTT

J gene: TRBJ2-5
clone size: -
D gene: -
V gene: TRBV3-1/TRBV3-2
CDR3 length: 14
CDR3 protein: CASSQNAGEETQYF
CDR3 DNA: TGTGCCAGCAGCCAGAATGCAGGGGAAGAGACCCAGTACTTC

J gene: TRBJ2-7
clone size: -
D gene: TRBD1
V gene: TRBV5-8
CDR3 length: 15
CDR3 protein: CASSWTGVGSYEQYF
CDR3 DNA: TGTGCCAGCAGCTGGACAGGGGTGGGCTCCTACGAGCAGTACTTC

J gene: TRBJ2-6
clone size: -
D gene: TRBD1
V gene: TRBV19
CDR3 length: 17
CDR3 protein: CASSIDYRGIGANVLTF
CDR3 DNA: TGTGCCAGTAGTATAGACTACAGGGGAATTGGGGCCAACGTCCTGACTTTC

J gene: TRBJ1-2
clone size: -
D gene: -
V gene: TRBV24-1
CDR3 length: 15
CDR3 protein: CATSDLAGRGYGYTF
CDR3 DNA: TGTGCCACCAGTGACCTGGCGGGACGGGGATATGGCTACACCTTC

J gene: TRBJ2-5
clone size: -
D gene: -
V gene: TRBV5-1
CDR3 length: 14
CDR3 protein: CASSLNRAQETQYF
CDR3 DNA: TGCGCCAGCAGTTTAAACAGGGCACAAGAGACCCAGTACTTC

J gene: TRBJ2-3
clone size: few
D gene: -
V gene: TRBV7-9
CDR3 length: 14
CDR3 protein: CASSLGTDTDTQYF
CDR3 DNA: TGTGCCAGCAGCTTAGGGACAGACACGGATACGCAGTATTTT

J gene: TRBJ1-2
clone size: -
D gene: -
V gene: TRBV6-5
CDR3 length: 11
CDR3 protein: CASSNEDGYTF
CDR3 DNA: TGTGCCAGCAGTAACGAGGATGGCTACACCTTC

J gene: TRBJ1-1
clone size: -
D gene: TRBD1
V gene: TRBV4-1
CDR3 length: 13
CDR3 protein: CASSQEVAQGAFF
CDR3 DNA: TGCGCCAGCAGCCAAGAGGTAGCACAGGGGGCTTTCTTT

J gene: TRBJ2-3
clone size: -
D gene: -
V gene: TRBV12-3/TRBV12-4
CDR3 length: 11
CDR3 protein: CASSHTDTQYF
CDR3 DNA: TGTGCCAGCAGTCACACAGATACGCAGTATTTT

J gene: TRBJ2-1
clone size: once
D gene: -
V gene: TRBV29-1
CDR3 length: 10
CDR3 protein: CSVAVDEQFF
CDR3 DNA: TGCAGCGTTGCGGTAGATGAGCAGTTCTTC

J gene: TRBJ1-2
clone size: -
D gene: -
V gene: TRBV21-1
CDR3 length: 15
CDR3 protein: CASSRLGQGAKGYTF
CDR3 DNA: TGTGCCAGCAGCAGACTAGGGCAGGGGGCGAAGGGCTACACCTTC

J gene: TRBJ2-7
clone size: -
D gene: -
V gene: TRBV15
CDR3 length: 12
CDR3 protein: CATSPEGYEQYF
CDR3 DNA: TGTGCCACCAGCCCGGAGGGCTACGAGCAGTACTTC

J gene: TRBJ2-1
clone size: -
D gene: TRBD1
V gene: TRBV19
CDR3 length: 16
CDR3 protein: CASSASQGIVYNEQFF
CDR3 DNA: TGTGCCAGTAGTGCGTCACAGGGGATCGTCTACAATGAGCAGTTCTTC

J gene: TRBJ1-1
clone size: -
D gene: -
V gene: TRBV6-5
CDR3 length: 12
CDR3 protein: CASSSGGDSAFF
CDR3 DNA: TGTGCCAGCTCAAGTGGGGGGGATTCGGCTTTCTTT

J gene: TRBJ2-2
clone size: -
D gene: -
V gene: TRBV12-3/TRBV12-4
CDR3 length: 12
CDR3 protein: CASGHRVGELFF
CDR3 DNA: TGTGCCAGCGGCCACAGGGTCGGGGAGCTGTTTTTT

J gene: TRBJ2-1
clone size: once
D gene: -
V gene: TRBV9
CDR3 length: 15
CDR3 protein: CASSAGGYPYNEQFF
CDR3 DNA: TGTGCCAGCAGCGCCGGAGGGTACCCCTACAATGAGCAGTTCTTC

J gene: TRBJ2-7
clone size: -
D gene: TRBD1
V gene: TRBV12-3/TRBV12-4
CDR3 length: 13
CDR3 protein: CASSPGQDYEQYF
CDR3 DNA: TGTGCCAGCAGCCCAGGACAGGACTACGAGCAGTACTTC

J gene: TRBJ1-1
clone size: -
D gene: -
V gene: TRBV3-1/TRBV3-2
CDR3 length: 15
CDR3 protein: CASSQDVQGGTEAFF
CDR3 DNA: TGTGCCAGCAGCCAAGATGTGCAGGGAGGCACTGAAGCTTTCTTT

J gene: TRBJ2-7
clone size: -
D gene: -
V gene: TRBV19
CDR3 length: 15
CDR3 protein: CASSIAFVPGPEQYF
CDR3 DNA: TGTGCCAGTAGTATTGCGTTCGTGCCAGGGCCCGAGCAGTACTTC

J gene: TRBJ2-1
clone size: -
D gene: TRBD2
V gene: TRBV5-1
CDR3 length: 18
CDR3 protein: CASSESSGGTPSYNEQFF
CDR3 DNA: TGCGCCAGCAGCGAGTCAAGCGGGGGAACGCCTTCCTACAATGAGCAGTTCTTC

J gene: TRBJ2-5
clone size: -
D gene: -
V gene: TRBV4-1
CDR3 length: 14
CDR3 protein: CASSPRTDQETQYF
CDR3 DNA: TGCGCCAGCAGCCCCAGGACAGACCAAGAGACCCAGTACTTC

J gene: TRBJ1-5
clone size: -
D gene: TRBD1
V gene: TRBV7-2
CDR3 length: 15
CDR3 protein: CASSPRGQVNRPQHF
CDR3 DNA: TGTGCCAGCAGCCCGAGGGGACAGGTTAACCGGCCCCAGCATTTT

J gene: TRBJ2-7
clone size: -
D gene: TRBD1
V gene: TRBV5-1
CDR3 length: 14
CDR3 protein: CASSPGTGLDEQYF
CDR3 DNA: TGCGCCAGCAGCCCGGGGACAGGGCTCGACGAGCAGTACTTC

J gene: TRBJ2-3
clone size: -
D gene: -
V gene: TRBV7-2
CDR3 length: 16
CDR3 protein: CASSLPPWASTDTQYF
CDR3 DNA: TGTGCCAGCAGCTTACCACCTTGGGCTAGCACAGATACGCAGTATTTT

J gene: TRBJ2-7
clone size: -
D gene: TRBD1
V gene: TRBV27
CDR3 length: 15
CDR3 protein: CASSLGQGASYEQYF
CDR3 DNA: TGTGCCAGCAGTTTAGGGCAGGGGGCTTCCTACGAGCAGTACTTC

J gene: TRBJ1-1
clone size: -
D gene: -
V gene: TRBV5-1
CDR3 length: 13
CDR3 protein: CASSAQRNTEAFF
CDR3 DNA: TGCGCCAGCAGCGCACAGAGGAACACTGAAGCTTTCTTT

J gene: TRBJ2-7
clone size: -
D gene: -
V gene: TRBV27
CDR3 length: 13
CDR3 protein: CASSLGEPYEQYF
CDR3 DNA: TGTGCCAGCAGTTTAGGGGAGCCCTACGAGCAGTACTTC

J gene: TRBJ2-3
clone size: -
D gene: TRBD2
V gene: TRBV7-2
CDR3 length: 17
CDR3 protein: CASSLEGTSGGRDTQYF
CDR3 DNA: TGTGCCAGCAGCTTAGAAGGGACTAGCGGGGGCCGAGATACGCAGTATTTT

J gene: TRBJ2-7
clone size: once
D gene: TRBD2
V gene: TRBV27
CDR3 length: 20
CDR3 protein: CASSLRGTERGRLLYREQYF
CDR3 DNA: TGTGCCAGCAGTTTAAGGGGCACAGAGCGGGGGAGGCTGCTATACCGCGAGCAGTACTTC

J gene: TRBJ2-3
clone size: -
D gene: TRBD2
V gene: TRBV9
CDR3 length: 15
CDR3 protein: CASSVSASGGDTQYF
CDR3 DNA: TGTGCCAGCAGCGTATCCGCTAGCGGGGGGGATACGCAGTATTTT

J gene: TRBJ2-3
clone size: -
D gene: TRBD2
V gene: TRBV7-9
CDR3 length: 14
CDR3 protein: CASSQRGGPDTQYF
CDR3 DNA: TGTGCCAGCAGCCAGCGGGGGGGCCCGGATACGCAGTATTTT

J gene: TRBJ2-7
clone size: -
D gene: TRBD1
V gene: TRBV6-5
CDR3 length: 15
CDR3 protein: CASRTGRLPPYEQYF
CDR3 DNA: TGTGCCAGCAGGACAGGGCGCCTCCCTCCCTACGAGCAGTACTTC

J gene: TRBJ2-7
clone size: few
D gene: -
V gene: TRBV5-4
CDR3 length: 15
CDR3 protein: CASSLVPGEGYEQYF
CDR3 DNA: TGTGCCAGCAGCTTGGTGCCAGGGGAGGGCTACGAGCAGTACTTC

J gene: TRBJ1-1
clone size: -
D gene: -
V gene: TRBV19
CDR3 length: 14
CDR3 protein: CASRRGGMNTEAFF
CDR3 DNA: TGTGCCAGTAGGAGGGGGGGGATGAACACTGAAGCTTTCTTT